Shown below are 12 T cell receptor beta chains from a single sample sequenced in a study of CD8+ T cells in alopecia areata. RNA extraction was followed by reverse transcription into cDNA, which acted as the sequencing template. Assay: immunoSEQ multiplex PCR; the TCRdb copy retains only in-frame clones and omits some. This table holds about 120,000 clones, around 48% found once. The sequenced sample was NKG2D-low CD8+ T cells sorted from blood. The receptor set was obtained from a human donor with alopecia areata.

The V call is TRBV7-9, the J call TRBJ2-1; D is perhaps TRBD2 (6 bases). The V gene's germline CDR1 is SEHNR and CDR2 FQNEAQ (reference sequence). This CDR3 contains 16 residues. The germline V and J ends were trimmed by 4 bases and 4 bases, with 17 bases remaining between them. CDR3 amino acids: CASSSPRGGEYNEQFF. CDR3 nucleotide sequence: TGTGCCAGCAGCTCCCCCCGGGGCGGGGAGTACAATGAGCAGTTCTTC. Drawing the rest from reference TRBV7-9 and TRBJ2-1, the complete variable domain is DTGVSQNPRHKITKRGQNVTFRCDPISEHNRLYWYRQTLGQGPEFLTYFQNEAQLEKSRLLSDRFSAERPKGSFSTLEIQRTEQGDSAMYLCASSSPRGGEYNEQFFGPGTRLTVL.

This clone was found a few times. J is TRBJ2-3 and V is TRBV29-1, with 7 bases lining up with TRBD2. The V and J ends lost 6 bases and 0 bases, in that order; junction bases with no gene match: 9. Per germline, CDR1 SQVTM and CDR2 ANQGSEA. There are 15 residues in the CDR3. DNA for the CDR3: TGCAGCGTCGCGGGGGAAGTTCCTAGCACAGATACGCAGTATTTT. Translating gives CSVAGEVPSTDTQYF.

This chain joins TRBV5-6 and TRBJ2-7; 7 bases map to TRBD2. CDR3 size: 16 residues. CDR1 is SGHDT, CDR2 YYEEEE, per germline. V gave up 0 bases and J gave up 1 base; unmatched junction bases: 7. The CDR3 is CASSLDGSGRSYEQYF. In nucleotides, the CDR3 is TGTGCCAGCAGCTTGGATGGTAGCGGGCGATCCTACGAGCAGTACTTC. The complete variable domain, with remaining parts taken from reference TRBV5-6 and TRBJ2-7, reads DAGVTQSPTHLIKTRGQQVTLRCSPKSGHDTVSWYQQALGQGPQFIFQYYEEEERQRGNFPDRFSGHQFPNYSSELNVNALLLGDSALYLCASSLDGSGRSYEQYFGPGTRLTVT.

There are a few counts of this clone. The CDR3 bases are TGTGCCAGCAGCCCGGTCGAACCCAGCACAGATACGCAGTATTTT. It translates to CASSPVEPSTDTQYF. The rearrangement links TRBV27 to TRBJ2-3; D is unresolved. The CDR3 covers 15 residues. CDR1 is MNHEY and CDR2 is SMNVEV in the germline V gene (reference sequence). Trimming removed 6 bases at V and 0 bases at J, with 13 bases between.

This clone was counted a few times. The chain couples TRBV29-1 to TRBJ2-6; D is uncertain. With 1 base removed from V and 0 bases from J, the gap between germline ends came to 16 bases. CDR1 SQVTM and CDR2 ANQGSEA come from the germline V gene. The CDR3 spans 18 residues. This CDR3 is CSVEVGPPHSSGANVLTF. The CDR3 DNA sequence: TGCAGCGTTGAAGTGGGCCCGCCCCACAGCTCTGGGGCCAACGTCCTGACTTTC.

This sequence joins TRBV6-5 and TRBJ2-6, with D hard to call. The CDR3 runs to 15 residues. Germline CDR1 and CDR2: MNHEY and SVGAGI. V was trimmed by 0 bases and J by 4 bases, leaving 7 bases between them. CDR3 region: CASSYSAEGANVLTF. In DNA form, the CDR3 reads TGTGCCAGCAGTTACTCAGCCGAAGGGGCCAACGTCCTGACTTTC.

The rearrangement links TRBV27 to TRBJ1-6; no firm D call. Trimming pared 1 base from V and 4 bases from J, leaving 8 bases between. The germline V gene encodes CDR1 MNHEY and CDR2 SMNVEV (reference sequence). This CDR3 spans 15 amino acids. The CDR3 spells CASSLFGLYNSPLHF. The CDR3 nucleotides are TGTGCCAGCAGTTTATTTGGGTTGTATAATTCACCCCTCCACTTT.

CDR3 in DNA: TGCAGCGTCACTTGGCAGGGAACCGGGGAGCTGTTTTTT. Translating gives CSVTWQGTGELFF. This chain uses TRBV29-1 with TRBJ2-2, with a possible D match to TRBD1 (5 bases). The CDR3 is made up of 13 amino acids. The germline gives CDR1 SQVTM, CDR2 ANQGSEA. Trimming shortened V by 6 bases and J by 5 bases, and 13 bases separated the two germline ends.

This chain joins TRBV4-3 and TRBJ2-7; D is undetermined. The V gene's germline CDR1 is LGHNA and CDR2 YSLEER. CDR3 size: 15 residues. Between the trimmed V and J ends, which lost 0 bases and 3 bases, there was a span of 12 bases. For the CDR3, the DNA is TGCGCCAGCAGCCAAGACCTCACGGGTGGCTACGAGCAGTACTTC. Translating gives CASSQDLTGGYEQYF.

This chain joins TRBV5-6 and TRBJ2-5; unclear D gene. Trimming removed 0 bases from V and 4 bases from J, with 4 bases in between. The germline CDR1 and CDR2 sequences are SGHDT and YYEEEE. The CDR3 sequence is 12 residues long. The CDR3 region is CASSLGSETQYF. Written as DNA, the CDR3 is TGTGCCAGCAGCTTGGGTTCAGAGACCCAGTACTTC.

The rearrangement links TRBV5-1 to TRBJ2-3; D remains ambiguous. In germline, CDR1 is SGHRS, CDR2 YFSETQ. V was cut by 4 bases and J by 5 bases, with 23 bases left in between. This CDR3 spans 17 amino acids. DNA for the CDR3: TGCGCCAGCAGCACCTTCCCCCTAAGCGAGTCCGAAGATACGCAGTATTTT. It translates to CASSTFPLSESEDTQYF.

The chain uses TRBV4-1 and TRBJ2-3; perhaps D is TRBD1 or TRBD2 (6 bases each). V lost 1 base and J 6 bases, leaving 14 bases between the germline ends. This CDR3 is built from 15 residues. Germline values: CDR1 MGHRA, CDR2 YSYEKL. The CDR3 DNA reads TGCGCCAGCAGCCAAGCTTCGGGGGCATCCGATACGCAGTATTTT. Translating it yields CASSQASGASDTQYF.